This passage covers 29 T cell receptor beta chains from one sample sequenced in a study of cytomegalovirus exposure and HLA in healthy donors. In the PCR, 60 Vbeta and 13 Jbeta primers were used. Sequencing was performed with immunoSEQ multiplex PCR; in TCRdb, only in-frame clones are kept and a portion is missing. The sample contains approximately 150,000 clones, about 85% of which appear only once. The sequenced sample was PBMCs. These receptors originate from a man aged 30 to 39 in good health and CMV-seropositive.

J is TRBJ2-7 and V is TRBV5-3; 7 bases match TRBD1. TRBV5-3 is noted as an ORF with a role that remains uncertain. The CDR3 has 12 amino acids. V gave up 4 bases and J gave up 3 bases; unmatched junction bases: 1. CDR3 sequence (DNA): TGTGCCAGAAGCAGGGACAGCTACGAGCAGTACGTC. The encoded protein is CARSRDSYEQYV.

The V and J genes are TRBV7-2 and TRBJ1-1, with 7 bases aligning to TRBD1. Germline V gene sequence: CDR1 SGHTA, CDR2 FQGNSA. The ends lost 3 bases at V and 2 bases at J; junction bases unmatched: 3. The CDR3 is 14 amino acids. This CDR3 is CASSLWDSNTEAFF. As DNA, the CDR3 is TGTGCCAGCAGCTTGTGGGACAGTAACACTGAAGCTTTCTTT.

The chain recombines TRBV21-1 with TRBJ2-5; the table's D call of TRBD1 was not tested on the DNA. TRBV21-1 counts as a pseudogene. The CDR3 has 17 residues. CDR3 sequence (DNA): TGTGCCAGCACCCGGATTGGGACAGGGGGAGTCGGAGAGACCCAGTACTTC. Translating it yields CASTRIGTGGVGETQYF.

The chain has TRBV19 and TRBJ2-7; a possible D gene is TRBD2 (6 bases). The CDR3 consists of 16 residues. Per germline, CDR1 LNHDA and CDR2 SQIVND (reference sequence). Trimming pared 0 bases from V and 0 bases from J, leaving 12 bases between. CDR3 in amino acids: CASSIDRTIPSYEQYF. In nucleotides, the CDR3 is TGTGCCAGTAGTATAGACAGGACTATACCCTCCTACGAGCAGTACTTC.

The chain has TRBV18 and TRBJ1-2; TRBD1 might be the D (6 bases). The V and J ends lost 2 bases and 8 bases respectively, with 18 bases between them. This CDR3 has 15 residues. Per the germline V gene, CDR1 is KGHSH and CDR2 is LQKENI. The CDR3 loop reads CASSPTGQGTQGYTF. The CDR3, as DNA: TGTGCCAGCTCACCAACCGGGCAGGGGACGCAAGGCTACACCTTC.

V gene TRBV6-4 combines with J gene TRBJ2-2; 10 nucleotides agree with TRBD2. The ends lost 5 bases at V and 5 bases at J; junction bases unmatched: 2. Germline V lookup: CDR1 MRHNA, CDR2 SNTAGT. The CDR3 contains 14 residues. As DNA, the CDR3 is TGTGCCAGCAGTCAACTAGCGGGGACCGGGGAGCTGTTTTTT. Amino acids: CASSQLAGTGELFF.

The rearrangement uses TRBV18 and TRBJ2-7; no reliable D call. V lost 0 bases and J lost 4, with 7 bases in between. The CDR3 spans 13 residues. Germline CDR1 KGHSH, CDR2 LQKENI. This CDR3 reads CASSPPSGYEQYF. CDR3 sequence (DNA): TGTGCCAGCTCACCACCGTCGGGTTACGAGCAGTACTTC.

The chain links TRBV14 to TRBJ2-7, with 8 bases that match TRBD2. CDR1 SGHDN and CDR2 FVKESK come from the germline V gene. V lost 4 bases and J lost 0; bases outside the gene matches: 20. The CDR3 is 20 amino acids. The CDR3 here is CASSRKITAPTSGVSYEQYF. The CDR3 bases are TGTGCCAGCAGCCGAAAGATTACCGCCCCCACTAGCGGCGTCTCCTACGAGCAGTACTTC.

Concerning this clone itself: Other DNA sequences of this sample code for an identical CDR3. This chain connects TRBV14 to TRBJ1-2; the D is unclear. Germline CDR1 and CDR2: SGHDN and FVKESK. This CDR3 comprises 13 residues. Trimming removed 0 bases from V and 7 bases from J, with 9 bases in between. CDR3 nucleotides: TGTGCCAGCAGCCAAGACAAGTTGGCTGGCTACACCTTC. It is translated as CASSQDKLAGYTF. Complete variable domain (other parts from reference TRBV14 and TRBJ1-2): EAGVTQFPSHSVIEKGQTVTLRCDPISGHDNLYWYRRVMGKEIKFLLHFVKESKQDESGMPNNRFLAERTGGTYSTLKVQPAELEDSGVYFCASSQDKLAGYTFGSGTRLTVV.

As DNA, the CDR3 is TGCGCCAGCAGCGGCGGGGGTTACACCGGGGAGCTGTTTTTT. Amino acid sequence: CASSGGGYTGELFF. The chain is built from TRBV5-1 and TRBJ2-2; 7 bases line up with TRBD2. Per the germline V gene, CDR1 is SGHRS and CDR2 is YFSETQ. The CDR3 extends over 14 amino acids. J lost 3 bases, V lost 4 bases, and 3 bases had no gene match.

V and J are TRBV18 and TRBJ2-1, with D possibly being TRBD1 (6 bases). From germline, CDR1 is KGHSH and CDR2 LQKENI. V gave up 1 base and J gave up 6 bases, with 13 bases separating them. This CDR3 has 15 residues. This CDR3 reads CASSPLHKGGNEQFF. In DNA, the CDR3 is TGTGCCAGCTCACCACTACATAAAGGGGGCAATGAGCAGTTCTTC.

The V gene is TRBV18, the J gene TRBJ1-4, with no clear D. Germline V gene sequence: CDR1 KGHSH, CDR2 LQKENI. With 2 bases removed from V and 0 bases from J, the gap between germline ends came to 7 bases. The CDR3 is 15 residues long. CDR3 bases: TGTGCCAGCTCACCATCGACTCCAACTAATGAAAAACTGTTTTTT. It specifies CASSPSTPTNEKLFF.

This chain links TRBV6-6 with TRBJ2-1; TRBD2 is a possible D gene (6 bases). This CDR3 contains 16 residues. The V gene's germline CDR1 is MNHNY and CDR2 SVGAGI (reference sequence). V was cut by 6 bases and J by 6 bases, with 21 bases left in between. The CDR3 bases are TGTGCCAGCAGCCCCTTGGGTAGCGGAGTTCCCAATGAGCAGTTCTTC. This codes for CASSPLGSGVPNEQFF.

The chain carries TRBV19 and TRBJ1-6; weak D call: TRBD1 (6 bases). The CDR3 is 16 residues long. V lost 6 bases, J lost 6 bases, and 18 bases lay in between. Germline assignment: CDR1 LNHDA and CDR2 SQIVND (reference sequence). This CDR3 reads CASSARGGHLNSPLHF. The CDR3, as DNA: TGTGCCAGTAGCGCCCGAGGGGGACACCTTAATTCACCCCTCCACTTT.

The chain employs TRBV5-6 and TRBJ1-2; D ambiguous. Per germline, CDR1 SGHDT and CDR2 YYEEEE. The V gene lost 5 bases and the J gene lost 8 bases, with 13 bases spanning the gap. This CDR3 region has 12 residues. CDR3 protein: CASSPPGSGYTF. CDR3 nucleotides: TGTGCCAGCAGTCCCCCGGGTAGCGGCTACACCTTC.

The rearrangement joins TRBV5-4 to TRBJ1-3; D is ambiguous. V was shortened by 0 bases and J by 0 bases, with 10 bases between the two germline ends. The CDR3 extends over 16 amino acids. Per the germline V gene, CDR1 is SGHNT and CDR2 is YYREEE (reference sequence). The CDR3 is CASSLAQVSSGNTIYF. In DNA form, the CDR3 reads TGTGCCAGCAGCTTGGCTCAGGTTAGCTCTGGAAACACCATATATTTT.

The V and J genes are TRBV7-2 and TRBJ2-3; 10 nucleotides match TRBD2. V was pared by 5 bases and J by 3 bases, with 8 bases of the junction left unmatched. This CDR3 comprises 16 residues. Germline CDR1 is SGHTA and CDR2 is FQGNSA. The CDR3 region is CASSGPGLAITDTQYF. CDR3 sequence (DNA): TGTGCCAGCAGCGGGCCGGGACTAGCGATAACAGATACGCAGTATTTT.

V and J are TRBV19 and TRBJ1-5; D might be TRBD1 (5 bases). The ends were cut back, 7 bases at V and 0 bases at J, with 13 bases in the middle. CDR1 and CDR2 (germline): LNHDA, SQIVND (reference sequence). The CDR3 has 15 residues. CDR3 in DNA: TGTGCCAGTAAAAAGGGACTTTATAGCAATCAGCCCCAGCATTTT. Its protein is CASKKGLYSNQPQHF.

This rearrangement joins TRBV7-2 to TRBJ1-4; TRBD1 aligns across 8 bases. This CDR3 comprises 15 residues. The J segment lost 8 bases and the V segment lost 6 bases, leaving 11 bases of the junction unmatched. Germline V gives CDR1 SGHTA, CDR2 FQGNSA. The CDR3 reads CASSSTGEVGEKLFF. The DNA of the CDR3 is TGTGCCAGCAGTTCGACAGGGGAGGTTGGGGAAAAACTGTTTTTT.

The chain uses TRBV7-9 and TRBJ2-3, with 8 positions matching TRBD1. The CDR3 covers 14 residues. The V and J ends lost 4 bases and 2 bases, in that order; junction bases with no gene match: 2. CDR1 and CDR2 (germline): SEHNR, FQNEAQ (reference sequence). In nucleotides, the CDR3 is TGTGCCAGCAGCTCACAGGGGGTCACAGATACGCAGTATTTT. This translates into CASSSQGVTDTQYF.

The rearrangement uses TRBV5-4 and TRBJ1-2, with D tentatively TRBD1 (5 bases). This CDR3 has 13 residues. CDR1 is SGHNT and CDR2 is YYREEE in the germline V gene (reference sequence). The V and J ends lost 1 base and 8 bases respectively, with 12 bases between them. CDR3 in amino acids: CASSLRPGYGYTF. For the CDR3, the DNA is TGTGCCAGCAGCTTGAGGCCAGGGTACGGCTACACCTTC.

The rearrangement links TRBV25-1 to TRBJ2-7; 7 bases are shared with TRBD2. Germline lookup yields CDR1 MGHDK and CDR2 SYGVNS. The CDR3 spans 14 residues. With 8 bases clipped from V and 3 bases from J, the junction kept 10 bases outside the gene matches. CDR3 sequence reads: CASEGIGGGYEQYF. CDR3 in DNA: TGTGCCAGCGAAGGAATTGGGGGGGGCTACGAGCAGTACTTC.

The sample holds one count of this clone. The rearrangement joins TRBV7-2 to TRBJ2-5; weak D call: TRBD2 (6 bases). The CDR3 has 14 residues. Germline CDR1 and CDR2: SGHTA and FQGNSA. V was shortened by 5 bases and J by 1 base, with 11 bases between the two germline ends. This CDR3 is CASSPRTTQETQYF. In nucleotides, the CDR3 is TGTGCCAGCAGCCCGAGGACTACCCAAGAGACCCAGTACTTC.

The V call is TRBV4-3, the J call TRBJ2-1, with TRBD2 identical over 10 bases. In germline, CDR1 is LGHNA, CDR2 YSLEER. The CDR3 spans 17 residues. Losses at the gene ends were 3 bases for V and 0 bases for J; bases not matched to a gene: 5. CDR3 in DNA: TGCGCCAGCAGCCAGGAACCTAGCGGGAGCTCCTACAATGAGCAGTTCTTC. Translated, it gives CASSQEPSGSSYNEQFF.

J is TRBJ1-2 and V is TRBV29-1; D may be TRBD1 (5 bases). With 7 bases removed from V and 7 bases from J, the gap between germline ends came to 13 bases. Germline values: CDR1 SQVTM, CDR2 ANQGSEA. The CDR3 is 11 residues long. For the CDR3, the DNA is TGCAGCGCCACTGACAGTGGTGGCTACACCTTC. Translated, it gives CSATDSGGYTF. Using reference TRBV29-1 and TRBJ1-2 for the parts outside the CDR3, the full variable domain is SAVISQKPSRDICQRGTSLTIQCQVDSQVTMMFWYRQQPGQSLTLIATANQGSEATYESGFVIDKFPISRPNLTFSTLTVSNMSPEDSSIYLCSATDSGGYTFGSGTRLTVV.

This rearrangement joins TRBV19 to TRBJ2-3; TRBD2 aligns across 10 bases. Germline CDR1 LNHDA, CDR2 SQIVND (reference sequence). This CDR3 is 17 amino acids long. V shed 6 bases, J shed 1 base, and the junction held 10 bases outside the gene matches. Here the CDR3 DNA reads TGTGCCAGTAGCGTCCTAGCTAGCGGGAGAGGCACAGATACGCAGTATTTT. Protein product: CASSVLASGRGTDTQYF.

In the case of this clone: One end of the junction does not line up with germline, which may come from a read error. The V and J genes are TRBV7-7 and TRBJ2-2; TRBD2 agrees at 14 bases. This CDR3 contains 19 residues. Germline lookup yields CDR1 SSHAT and CDR2 FNYEAQ (reference sequence). The CDR3 DNA reads TGTGCTAGCAGCCCCCGGACTAGCGGGAGGACCATGGTCCTCGGGGAGCTGTTTTTT. It is translated as CASSPRTSGRTMVLGELFF.

The chain uses TRBV6-6 and TRBJ2-3, with TRBD2 as a possible D gene (6 bases). Trimming shortened V by 1 base and J by 5 bases, and 10 bases separated the two germline ends. The CDR3 extends over 14 amino acids. Germline loops: CDR1 MNHNY, CDR2 SVGAGI (reference sequence). The CDR3 spells CASSYWGGGDTQYF. The CDR3 DNA reads as TGTGCCAGCAGTTACTGGGGAGGTGGAGATACGCAGTATTTT.

This chain links TRBV2 with TRBJ2-7, with 10 bases identical to TRBD1. V lost 10 bases to trimming and J lost 4 bases; unmatched junction nucleotides: 4. This CDR3 comprises 12 residues. Per germline, CDR1 SNHLY and CDR2 FYNNEI. The CDR3 region has the DNA TGTGCCACCGGACAGGGGGGTTACGAGCAGTACGTC. It encodes CATGQGGYEQYV.